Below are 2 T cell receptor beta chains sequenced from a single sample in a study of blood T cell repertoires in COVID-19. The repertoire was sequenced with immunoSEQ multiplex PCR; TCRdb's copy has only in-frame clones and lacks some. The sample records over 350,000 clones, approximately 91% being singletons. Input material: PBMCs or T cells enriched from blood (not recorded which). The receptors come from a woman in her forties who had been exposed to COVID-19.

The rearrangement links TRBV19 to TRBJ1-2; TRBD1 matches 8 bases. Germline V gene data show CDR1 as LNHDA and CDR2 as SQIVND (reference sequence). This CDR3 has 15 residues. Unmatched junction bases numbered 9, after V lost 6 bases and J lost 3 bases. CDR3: CASRLQGGGDYGYTF. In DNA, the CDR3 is TGTGCCAGTAGGCTACAGGGGGGAGGGGACTATGGCTACACCTTC.

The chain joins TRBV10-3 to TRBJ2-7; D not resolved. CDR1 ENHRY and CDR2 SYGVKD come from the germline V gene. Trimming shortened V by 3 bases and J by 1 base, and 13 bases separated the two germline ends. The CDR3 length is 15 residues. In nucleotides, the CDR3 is TGTGCCATCAGTGACCCCGATCGGGTATCCTACGAGCAGTACTTC. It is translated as CAISDPDRVSYEQYF.